Each of the 18 T cell receptor beta chains below was sequenced from the same sample in a study of memory CD4+ T cells and cytomegalovirus serostatus. The sort gate was single viable CD3+CD4+CD8-CD45RO+ cells for memory CD4+ T cells. Clones were read by immunoSEQ multiplex PCR, and TCRdb kept only the in-frame ones, dropping some. In the table there are 50,000 or so clones, approximately 82% of which are singletons. The sample taken for sequencing was memory CD4+ T cells from blood. The receptor set was obtained from an adult in good health and CMV-seropositive.

This sequence joins TRBV19 and TRBJ2-5; D ambiguous. The germline V gene has CDR1 LNHDA and CDR2 SQIVND (reference sequence). The CDR3 sequence is 15 residues long. The V gene lost 4 bases and the J gene lost 2 bases, with 14 bases spanning the gap. CDR3 loop: CASSKSSIYQETQYF. CDR3 nucleotides: TGTGCCAGTAGTAAAAGCTCCATCTATCAAGAGACCCAGTACTTC. The full variable domain, completed using reference TRBV19 and TRBJ2-5, is DGGITQSPKYLFRKEGQNVTLSCEQNLNHDAMYWYRQDPGQGLRLIYYSQIVNDFQKGDIAEGYSVSREKKESFPLTVTSAQKNPTAFYLCASSKSSIYQETQYFGPGTRLLVL.

V usage is TRBV15 and J usage is TRBJ1-6; a weak D match, TRBD1 (5 bases). The germline gives CDR1 LNHNV, CDR2 YYDKDF (reference sequence). V was cut by 6 bases and J by 9 bases, with 12 bases left in between. The CDR3 extends over 13 amino acids. In nucleotides, the CDR3 is TGTGCCACCAGTCTGACAGTAGGTTCACCCCTCCACTTT. This sequence encodes CATSLTVGSPLHF.

The chain employs TRBV9 and TRBJ2-1; 8 nucleotides match TRBD2. Germline V gene sequence: CDR1 SGDLS, CDR2 YYNGEE. J gave up 4 bases and V 2 bases, and 5 bases lay outside the gene matches. The CDR3 totals 15 residues. The CDR3 nucleotides are TGTGCCAGCAGCGTTCGACTAGCGAGTTACAATGAGCAGTTCTTC. Protein product: CASSVRLASYNEQFF.

The chain combines TRBV4-2 with TRBJ2-7, with 8 positions matching TRBD2. Germline V gives CDR1 LGHNA, CDR2 YNFKEQ. V gave up 4 bases and J gave up 0 bases; unmatched junction bases: 8. The CDR3 extends over 16 amino acids. The CDR3 nucleotides are TGTGCCAGCAGCCCGGGACTAGTTGATAGCTCCTACGAGCAGTACTTC. It yields the protein CASSPGLVDSSYEQYF.

The chain uses TRBV25-1 and TRBJ2-3; a possible D gene is TRBD2 (5 bases). V shed 6 bases and J shed 6 bases, with 19 bases lying between them. The CDR3 has 15 amino acids. Germline CDR1 and CDR2: MGHDK and SYGVNS. The CDR3 is CASSEGSGTRDTQYF. The CDR3 nucleotides read TGTGCCAGCAGCGAGGGATCGGGAACTAGGGATACGCAGTATTTT.

The CDR3 coding sequence is TGTGCCAGTAGTCCCGACCGGGACAGGGGAACCGGGGAGCTGTTTTTT. As protein: CASSPDRDRGTGELFF. This chain joins TRBV19 and TRBJ2-2, with 10 positions matching TRBD1. Germline V gene sequence: CDR1 LNHDA, CDR2 SQIVND (reference sequence). The J segment lost 5 bases and the V segment lost 5 bases, leaving 8 bases of the junction unmatched. The CDR3 contains 16 residues.

The J gene is TRBJ2-2, the V gene TRBV7-8; D might be TRBD2 (5 bases). The CDR3 totals 14 residues. The germline CDR1 and CDR2 sequences are SGHVS and FQNEAQ. V lost 1 base and J 4 bases, leaving 7 bases between the germline ends. The CDR3 spells CASSLVLATGELFF. As DNA, the CDR3 is TGTGCCAGCAGCTTAGTGCTAGCCACCGGGGAGCTGTTTTTT.

In its sample, this clone was seen once. This chain joins TRBV7-9 and TRBJ2-1; 9 bases align to TRBD1. This CDR3 is built from 17 residues. Germline V gene data show CDR1 as SEHNR and CDR2 as FQNEAQ (reference sequence). Trimming cost V 5 bases and J 7 bases; bases outside gene matches: 15. The CDR3 here is CASSPFAGTGQLNEQFF. In DNA form, the CDR3 reads TGTGCCAGCAGCCCGTTTGCCGGGACAGGGCAGCTAAATGAGCAGTTCTTC.

V and J are TRBV28 and TRBJ1-2, with TRBD1 matching over 7 bases. J lost 4 bases, V lost 5 bases, and 16 bases had no gene match. The V gene's germline CDR1 is MDHEN and CDR2 SYDVKM. The CDR3 loop spans 17 amino acids. This chain's CDR3 is CASSPRDSFDGFYGYTF. The CDR3 DNA follows: TGTGCCAGCAGTCCCAGGGACAGCTTCGACGGCTTCTATGGCTACACCTTC.

The V and J genes are TRBV28 and TRBJ1-2, with D possibly matching TRBD1 (5 bases). CDR3 length equals 15 residues. Trimming stripped 2 bases from V and 4 bases from J, with 14 bases between. From germline, CDR1 is MDHEN and CDR2 SYDVKM. In DNA form, the CDR3 reads TGTGCCAGCAGTTTAGAGGGGCAGGGACTCTATGGCTACACCTTC. It translates to CASSLEGQGLYGYTF.

Here the CDR3 reads CASSPDSGGTEAFF. DNA for the CDR3: TGCGCCAGCAGCCCAGACAGCGGGGGCACTGAAGCTTTCTTT. The rearrangement links TRBV5-1 to TRBJ1-1; perhaps TRBD1 as D (5 bases). Trimming removed 4 bases from V and 4 bases from J, with 14 bases in between. CDR3 length equals 14 residues. In germline, CDR1 is SGHRS, CDR2 YFSETQ.

This chain joins TRBV30 and TRBJ1-3; no clear D gene. Germline V lookup: CDR1 GTSNPN, CDR2 SVGIG (reference sequence). The CDR3 sequence is 13 residues long. V lost 5 bases to trimming and J lost 1 base, with 9 bases between them. The CDR3 DNA follows: TGTGCCTGGCGTTTTGGTTCTGGAAACACCATATATTTT. Its protein product is CAWRFGSGNTIYF. Full variable domain (remainder filled in from reference TRBV30 and TRBJ1-3): SQTIHQWPATLVQPVGSPLSLECTVEGTSNPNLYWYRQAAGRGLQLLFYSVGIGQISSEVPQNLSASRPQDRQFILSSKKLLLSDSGFYLCAWRFGSGNTIYFGEGSWLTVV.

The genes are TRBV5-1 and TRBJ2-5; no firm D call. The CDR3 is made up of 15 amino acids. Trimming removed 0 bases at V and 1 base at J, with 10 bases between. The V gene's germline CDR1 is SGHRS and CDR2 YFSETQ. This CDR3 is CASSLAGQTQETQYF. CDR3 DNA sequence: TGCGCCAGCAGCTTGGCCGGGCAAACCCAAGAGACCCAGTACTTC. Full variable domain (missing parts from reference TRBV5-1 and TRBJ2-5): KAGVTQTPRYLIKTRGQQVTLSCSPISGHRSVSWYQQTPGQGLQFLFEYFSETQRNKGNFPGRFSGRQFSNSRSEMNVSTLELGDSALYLCASSLAGQTQETQYFGPGTRLLVL.

J is TRBJ2-7 and V is TRBV28; 11 bases line up with TRBD1. This CDR3 region has 15 residues. Germline values: CDR1 MDHEN, CDR2 SYDVKM. V gave up 7 bases and J gave up 5 bases; unmatched junction bases: 10. CDR3 in amino acids: CASKTPGQGVHEQYF. The CDR3 DNA reads TGTGCCAGCAAGACCCCGGGACAGGGGGTACACGAGCAGTACTTC.

This chain links TRBV19 with TRBJ2-6; unclear D gene. Germline CDR1 is LNHDA and CDR2 is SQIVND (reference sequence). V was cut by 6 bases and J by 4 bases, with 13 bases left in between. The CDR3 is 15 amino acids. The CDR3 sequence: CASRSVLGGANVLTF. In DNA, the CDR3 is TGTGCCAGTAGGTCCGTCCTAGGGGGGGCCAACGTCCTGACTTTC.

Notes on this clone: One junction end does not reproduce the germline sequence, and a read error may be involved. The identical CDR3 is also encoded by other nucleotide sequences in the sample. The chain has TRBV5-1 and TRBJ1-1; 10 bases align to TRBD1. The CDR3 runs to 15 residues. From germline, CDR1 is SGHRS and CDR2 YFSETQ. The chain's CDR3 is CASSRDRGMNTEAFF. In DNA, the CDR3 is TGCGCTAGCAGCCGGGACAGGGGTATGAACACTGAAGCTTTCTTT. Using reference TRBV5-1 and TRBJ1-1 for the parts outside the CDR3, the full variable domain is KAGVTQTPRYLIKTRGQQVTLSCSPISGHRSVSWYQQTPGQGLQFLFEYFSETQRNKGNFPGRFSGRQFSNSRSEMNVSTLELGDSALYLCASSRDRGMNTEAFFGQGTRLTVV.

This chain uses TRBV7-3 with TRBJ1-1; the D gene is possibly TRBD1 (5 bases). CDR3 length equals 14 residues. V was cut by 4 bases and J by 3 bases, with 12 bases left in between. Per germline, CDR1 SGHTA and CDR2 FQGTGA. For the CDR3, the DNA is TGTGCCAGCAGCTCCGGAGGGGTGGACACTGAAGCTTTCTTT. Its protein product is CASSSGGVDTEAFF.

This chain uses TRBV19 with TRBJ2-2, with TRBD2 as a possible D gene (6 bases). This CDR3 contains 15 residues. V was pared by 3 bases and J by 7 bases, with 15 bases between. Per the germline V gene, CDR1 is LNHDA and CDR2 is SQIVND (reference sequence). CDR3 sequence (DNA): TGTGCCAGTAGTATTCCCGGGACTTCTTTCGGGGAGCTGTTTTTT. It specifies CASSIPGTSFGELFF.